A selection of T cell receptor beta chains follows, all from one sample in a study of T cell clones after liver transplantation. TCRdb keeps only in-frame clones here, not all; method: immunoSEQ multiplex PCR. The sample records tens of thousands of clones, about 90% being singletons. Sequences were derived from CD8+ T cells from blood, sampled 12 months after liver transplant. The receptors originated from a human patient who received a liver transplant. Some T cells may possibly be graft donor cells. Each CDR3 is given with its conserved first and last residue. The D gene is left open where the match is weak. Not every row has a clone size; where given, it reads once, few, many or a size class.

V,J,D,size,CDR3,DNA
TRBV7-9,TRBJ2-5,NA,NA,CASSQVLGYPQETQYF,TGTGCCAGCAGCCAAGTGCTGGGATACCCTCAAGAGACCCAGTACTTC
TRBV7-3,TRBJ2-2,TRBD1,NA,CASSPRDREDTGELFF,TGTGCCAGCAGCCCGCGGGACAGGGAAGACACCGGGGAGCTGTTTTTT
TRBV27,TRBJ2-7,NA,NA,CASSLTASYEQYF,TGTGCCAGCAGTTTGACAGCCTCCTACGAGCAGTACTTC
TRBV19,TRBJ2-1,TRBD2,NA,CASSIVAGGSNEQFF,TGTGCCAGTAGTATAGTAGCGGGAGGCTCCAATGAGCAGTTCTTC
TRBV28,TRBJ1-1,NA,NA,CASSSGEMNTEAFF,TGTGCCAGCAGTTCCGGGGAGATGAACACTGAAGCTTTCTTT
TRBV5-4,TRBJ2-7,TRBD2,NA,CASSLSGPGGPGEQYF,TGTGCCAGCAGCTTGTCCGGGCCGGGAGGGCCTGGAGAGCAGTACTTC
TRBV11-2,TRBJ1-5,NA,NA,CASSEGTLRINQPQHF,TGTGCCAGCAGCGAAGGGACCCTACGAATCAATCAGCCCCAGCATTTT
TRBV6-6,TRBJ1-2,NA,NA,CASNYILSGGYTF,TGTGCCAGCAATTATATTCTTAGCGGTGGCTACACCTTC
TRBV27,TRBJ2-7,TRBD2,NA,CASSSPLAGGPPSSYEQYF,TGTGCCAGCAGTTCCCCCTTAGCGGGAGGGCCTCCCAGCTCCTACGAGCAGTACTTC
TRBV11-2,TRBJ2-1,NA,NA,CASSSDAGGHNEQFF,TGTGCCAGCAGCTCCGACGCAGGCGGCCACAATGAGCAGTTCTTC
TRBV28,TRBJ1-1,NA,NA,CASSLSGGIIQGETEAFF,TGTGCCAGCAGTTTATCGGGGGGGATAATTCAGGGTGAAACTGAAGCTTTCTTT
TRBV14,TRBJ1-2,NA,NA,CASSIGVSYGYTF,TGTGCCAGCAGTATCGGGGTGTCCTATGGCTACACCTTC
TRBV7-9,TRBJ2-7,NA,once,CASSWNYEQYF,TGTGCCAGCAGTTGGAACTACGAGCAGTACTTC
TRBV4-3,TRBJ2-7,NA,few,CASSHGQGEGYEQYF,TGCGCCAGCAGCCATGGGCAGGGGGAGGGATACGAGCAGTACTTC
TRBV4-3,TRBJ2-7,NA,NA,CASSQDRSRMGQYF,TGCGCCAGCAGCCAAGATCGTAGCAGGATGGGGCAGTACTTC
TRBV28,TRBJ2-7,NA,NA,CASRVGHYEQYF,TGTGCCAGCAGGGTAGGGCACTACGAGCAGTACTTC
TRBV6-6,TRBJ1-4,TRBD1,NA,CASSSEGQGLNEKLFF,TGTGCCAGCAGTTCCGAAGGACAGGGCCTTAATGAAAAACTGTTTTTT
TRBV5-1,TRBJ2-1,TRBD1,NA,CASSMGLTGADEQFF,TGCGCCAGCAGCATGGGATTGACAGGGGCGGATGAGCAGTTCTTC
TRBV5-1,TRBJ1-1,NA,NA,CASSLVYGDTEAFF,TGCGCCAGCAGCTTGGTTTATGGGGACACTGAAGCTTTCTTT
TRBV10-3,TRBJ1-2,TRBD1,NA,CAISDATGTYGYTF,TGTGCCATCAGTGATGCGACAGGGACCTATGGCTACACCTTC
TRBV27,TRBJ2-7,NA,NA,CASSSLPRWYEQYF,TGTGCCAGCAGTTCCCTCCCCAGGTGGTACGAGCAGTACTTC
TRBV27,TRBJ1-3,NA,once,CASSPFTSGNTIYF,TGTGCCAGCAGTCCATTTACCTCTGGAAACACCATATATTTT
TRBV4-1,TRBJ2-2,NA,NA,CASSQSKTVGQSGELFF,TGCGCCAGCAGCCAAAGCAAGACTGTCGGGCAGTCCGGGGAGCTGTTTTTT
TRBV5-1,TRBJ2-7,TRBD1,NA,CASSLAPGGYEQYF,TGCGCCAGCAGCTTGGCCCCAGGGGGCTACGAGCAGTACTTC
TRBV13,TRBJ2-3,NA,NA,CASTPGGGADTQYF,TGTGCCAGCACCCCGGGGGGCGGTGCAGATACGCAGTATTTT
TRBV2,TRBJ2-7,TRBD2,NA,CASISRAGGSSYEQYF,TGTGCCAGCATCTCCCGGGCCGGGGGGTCCTCCTACGAGCAGTACTTC
TRBV28,TRBJ2-7,TRBD1,NA,CASSPRTGFNEQYF,TGTGCCAGCAGTCCCCGGACAGGGTTCAACGAGCAGTACTTC
TRBV29-1,TRBJ1-2,NA,NA,CSVSDSYGYTF,TGCAGCGTCTCGGACAGCTATGGCTACACCTTC
TRBV5-1,TRBJ1-1,TRBD1,once,CASSWGTGNTEAFF,TGCGCCAGCAGCTGGGGGACAGGGAACACTGAAGCTTTCTTT
TRBV10-1,TRBJ2-7,NA,NA,CASSAPGLAYEQYF,TGCGCCAGCAGTGCCCCAGGGCTTGCCTACGAGCAGTACTTC
TRBV11-1,TRBJ2-7,TRBD1,few,CASSYSGQGYEQYF,TGTGCCAGCAGCTATTCCGGACAGGGTTACGAGCAGTACTTC
TRBV5-6,TRBJ2-1,NA,once,CASSPHRSYNEQFF,TGTGCCAGCAGCCCTCACCGCTCCTACAATGAGCAGTTCTTC
TRBV4-2,TRBJ1-2,NA,once,CASSQEKGLGDAITF,TGTGCCAGCAGCCAAGAAAAGGGGCTTGGGGACGCAATCACCTTC
TRBV7-6,TRBJ2-1,TRBD2,NA,CASGDGGSSYNEQFF,TGTGCCAGCGGGGACGGCGGGAGTTCCTACAATGAGCAGTTCTTC
TRBV27,TRBJ1-3,NA,NA,CASGERGSGNTIYF,TGTGCCAGCGGTGAACGTGGTTCTGGAAACACCATATATTTT
TRBV9,TRBJ2-7,NA,NA,CASSDGGSYEQYF,TGTGCCAGCAGCGATGGCGGCTCCTACGAGCAGTACTTC